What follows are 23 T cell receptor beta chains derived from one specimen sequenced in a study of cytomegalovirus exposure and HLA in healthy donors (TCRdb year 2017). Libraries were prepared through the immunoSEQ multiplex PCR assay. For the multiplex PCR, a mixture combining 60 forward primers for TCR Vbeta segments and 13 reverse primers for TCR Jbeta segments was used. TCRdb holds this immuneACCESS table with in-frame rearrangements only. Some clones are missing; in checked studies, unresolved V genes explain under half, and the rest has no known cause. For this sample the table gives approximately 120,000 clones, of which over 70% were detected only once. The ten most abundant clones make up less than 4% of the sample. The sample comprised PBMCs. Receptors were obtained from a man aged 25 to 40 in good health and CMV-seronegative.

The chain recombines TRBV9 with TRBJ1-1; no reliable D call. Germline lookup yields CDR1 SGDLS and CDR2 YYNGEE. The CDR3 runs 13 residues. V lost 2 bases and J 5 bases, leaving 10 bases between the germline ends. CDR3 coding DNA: TGTGCCAGCAGCGTCTCCGACGGGACTGAAGCTTTCTTT. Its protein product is CASSVSDGTEAFF.

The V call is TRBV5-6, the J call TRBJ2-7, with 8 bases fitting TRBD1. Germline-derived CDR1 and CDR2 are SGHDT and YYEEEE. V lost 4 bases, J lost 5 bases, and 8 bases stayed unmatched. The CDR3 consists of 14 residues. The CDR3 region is CASSHGQGLDEQYF. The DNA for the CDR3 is TGTGCCAGCAGCCACGGACAGGGATTGGACGAGCAGTACTTC.

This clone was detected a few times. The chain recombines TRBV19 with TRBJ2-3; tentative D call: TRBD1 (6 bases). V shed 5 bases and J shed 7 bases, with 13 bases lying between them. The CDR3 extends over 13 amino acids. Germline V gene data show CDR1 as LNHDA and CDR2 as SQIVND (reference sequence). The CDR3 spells CASSLPGANTQYF. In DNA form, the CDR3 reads TGTGCCAGTAGTCTCCCAGGGGCGAATACGCAGTATTTT.

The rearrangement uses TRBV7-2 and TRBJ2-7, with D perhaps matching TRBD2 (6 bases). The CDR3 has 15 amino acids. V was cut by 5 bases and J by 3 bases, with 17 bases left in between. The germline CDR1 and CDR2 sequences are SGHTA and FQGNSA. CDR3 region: CASSQQFSSVYEQYF. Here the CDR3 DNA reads TGTGCCAGCAGCCAGCAGTTTTCTAGCGTCTACGAGCAGTACTTC.

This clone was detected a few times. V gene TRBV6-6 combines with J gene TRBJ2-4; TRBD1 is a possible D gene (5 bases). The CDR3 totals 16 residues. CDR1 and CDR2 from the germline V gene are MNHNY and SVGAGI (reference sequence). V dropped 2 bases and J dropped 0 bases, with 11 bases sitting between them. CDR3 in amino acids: CASSYPDRLAKNIQYF. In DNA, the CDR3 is TGTGCCAGCAGTTACCCCGACAGACTAGCCAAAAACATTCAGTACTTC.

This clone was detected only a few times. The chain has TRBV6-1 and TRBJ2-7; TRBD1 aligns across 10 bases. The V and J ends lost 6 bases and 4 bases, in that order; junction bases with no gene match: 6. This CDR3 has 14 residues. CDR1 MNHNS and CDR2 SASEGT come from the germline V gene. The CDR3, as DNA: TGTGCCAGCAGCCGTCCGGGACAGGGGTACGAGCAGTACTTC. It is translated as CASSRPGQGYEQYF.

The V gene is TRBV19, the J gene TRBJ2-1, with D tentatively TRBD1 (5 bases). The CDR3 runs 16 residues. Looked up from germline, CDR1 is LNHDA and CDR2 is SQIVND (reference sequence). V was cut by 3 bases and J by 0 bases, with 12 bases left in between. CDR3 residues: CASSISTVSSYNEQFF. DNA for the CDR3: TGTGCCAGTAGTATCTCGACAGTCAGCTCCTACAATGAGCAGTTCTTC.

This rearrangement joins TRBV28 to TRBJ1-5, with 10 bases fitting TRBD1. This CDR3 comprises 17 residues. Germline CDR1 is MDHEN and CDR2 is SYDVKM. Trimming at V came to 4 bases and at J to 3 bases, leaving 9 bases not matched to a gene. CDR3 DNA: TGTGCCAGCAGTTCTACCGGGACAGGGGACTTCAATCAGCCCCAGCATTTT. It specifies CASSSTGTGDFNQPQHF.

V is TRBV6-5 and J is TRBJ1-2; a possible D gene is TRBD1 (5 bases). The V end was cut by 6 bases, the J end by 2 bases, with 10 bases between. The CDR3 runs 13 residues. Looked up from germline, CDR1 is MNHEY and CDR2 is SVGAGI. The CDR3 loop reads CASSIQGNYGYTF. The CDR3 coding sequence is TGTGCCAGCAGCATTCAGGGAAACTATGGCTACACCTTC.

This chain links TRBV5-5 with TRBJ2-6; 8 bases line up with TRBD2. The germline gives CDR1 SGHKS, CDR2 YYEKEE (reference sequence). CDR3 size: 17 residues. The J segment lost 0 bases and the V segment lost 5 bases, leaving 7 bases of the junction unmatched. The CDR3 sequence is CASRVRTSGSGANVLTF. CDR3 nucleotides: TGTGCCAGCAGGGTTAGAACTAGCGGCTCTGGGGCCAACGTCCTGACTTTC.

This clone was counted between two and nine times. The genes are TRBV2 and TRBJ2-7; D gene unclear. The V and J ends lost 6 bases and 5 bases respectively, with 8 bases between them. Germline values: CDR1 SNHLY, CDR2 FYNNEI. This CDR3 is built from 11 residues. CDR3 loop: CASSYVHEQYF. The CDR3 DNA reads TGTGCCAGCAGCTATGTGCACGAGCAGTACTTC.

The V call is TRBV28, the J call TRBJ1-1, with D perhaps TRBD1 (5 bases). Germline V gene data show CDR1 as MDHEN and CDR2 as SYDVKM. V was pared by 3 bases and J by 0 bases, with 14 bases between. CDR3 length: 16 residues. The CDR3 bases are TGTGCCAGCAGTTTTCATCCAGGGAACATGAACACTGAAGCTTTCTTT. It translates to CASSFHPGNMNTEAFF.

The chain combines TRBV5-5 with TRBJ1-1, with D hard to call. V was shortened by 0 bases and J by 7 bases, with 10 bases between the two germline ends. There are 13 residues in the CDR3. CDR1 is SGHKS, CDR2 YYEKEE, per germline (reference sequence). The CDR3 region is CASSLVSHGEAFF. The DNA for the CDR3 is TGTGCCAGCAGCTTGGTTAGTCACGGTGAAGCTTTCTTT. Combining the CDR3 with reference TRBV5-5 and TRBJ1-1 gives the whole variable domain DAGVTQSPTHLIKTRGQQVTLRCSPISGHKSVSWYQQVLGQGPQFIFQYYEKEERGRGNFPDRFSARQFPNYSSELNVNALLLGDSALYLCASSLVSHGEAFFGQGTRLTVV.

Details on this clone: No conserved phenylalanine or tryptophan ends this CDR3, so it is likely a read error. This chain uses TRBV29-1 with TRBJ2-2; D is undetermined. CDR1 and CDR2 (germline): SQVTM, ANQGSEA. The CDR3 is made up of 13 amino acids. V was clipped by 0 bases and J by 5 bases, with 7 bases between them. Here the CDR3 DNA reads TGCAGCGTTGAAGACGGAGCAACCGGGGAGCTGTTTGTT. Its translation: CSVEDGATGELFV.

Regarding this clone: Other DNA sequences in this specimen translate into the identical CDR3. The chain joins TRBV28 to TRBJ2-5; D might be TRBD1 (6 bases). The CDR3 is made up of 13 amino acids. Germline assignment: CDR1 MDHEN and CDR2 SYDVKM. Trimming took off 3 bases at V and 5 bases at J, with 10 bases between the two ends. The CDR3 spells CASSFGGSETQYF. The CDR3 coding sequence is TGTGCCAGCAGTTTTGGGGGCTCCGAGACCCAGTACTTC.

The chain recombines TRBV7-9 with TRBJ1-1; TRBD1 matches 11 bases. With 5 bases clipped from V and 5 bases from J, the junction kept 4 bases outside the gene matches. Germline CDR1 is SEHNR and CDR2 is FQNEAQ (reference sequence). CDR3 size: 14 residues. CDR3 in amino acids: CASSPGQGATEAFF. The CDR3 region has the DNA TGTGCCAGCAGCCCTGGACAGGGGGCAACTGAAGCTTTCTTT.

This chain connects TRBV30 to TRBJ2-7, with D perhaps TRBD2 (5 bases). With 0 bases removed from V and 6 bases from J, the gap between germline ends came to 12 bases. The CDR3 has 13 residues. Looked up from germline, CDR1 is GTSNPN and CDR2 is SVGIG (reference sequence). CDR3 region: CAWSVRSGSEQYF. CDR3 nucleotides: TGTGCCTGGAGTGTACGTAGTGGGAGCGAGCAGTACTTC.

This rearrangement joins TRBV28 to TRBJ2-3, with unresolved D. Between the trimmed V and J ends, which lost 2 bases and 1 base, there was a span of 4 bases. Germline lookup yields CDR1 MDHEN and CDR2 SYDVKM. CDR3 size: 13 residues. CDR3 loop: CASSLGRTDTQYF. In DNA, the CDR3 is TGTGCCAGCAGTTTAGGGCGCACAGATACGCAGTATTTT.

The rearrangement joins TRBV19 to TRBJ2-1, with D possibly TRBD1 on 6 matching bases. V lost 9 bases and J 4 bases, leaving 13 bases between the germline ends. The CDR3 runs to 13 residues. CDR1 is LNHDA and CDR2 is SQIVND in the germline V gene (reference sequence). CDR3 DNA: TGTGCCAGGCCAACAGGGTCTTACAATGAGCAGTTCTTC. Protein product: CARPTGSYNEQFF.

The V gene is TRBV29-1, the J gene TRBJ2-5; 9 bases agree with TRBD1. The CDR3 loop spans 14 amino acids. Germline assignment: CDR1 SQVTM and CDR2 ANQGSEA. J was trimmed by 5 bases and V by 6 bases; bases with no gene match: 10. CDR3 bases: TGCAGCGTCGAAACCGGGACAGGGTCGGAGACCCAGTACTTC. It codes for CSVETGTGSETQYF.

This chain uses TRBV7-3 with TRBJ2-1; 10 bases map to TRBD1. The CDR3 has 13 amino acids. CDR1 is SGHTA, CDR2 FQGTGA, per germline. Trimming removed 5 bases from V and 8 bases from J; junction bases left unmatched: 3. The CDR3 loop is CASSTDRGYEQFF. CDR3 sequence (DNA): TGTGCCAGCAGCACGGACAGGGGGTATGAGCAGTTCTTC.

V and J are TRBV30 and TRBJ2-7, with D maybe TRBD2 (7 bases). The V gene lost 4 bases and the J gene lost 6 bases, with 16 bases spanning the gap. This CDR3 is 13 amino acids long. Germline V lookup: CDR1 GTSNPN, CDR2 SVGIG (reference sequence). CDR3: CAWTGRGVGEQYF. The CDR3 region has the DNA TGTGCCTGGACGGGGAGGGGGGTCGGCGAGCAGTACTTC.

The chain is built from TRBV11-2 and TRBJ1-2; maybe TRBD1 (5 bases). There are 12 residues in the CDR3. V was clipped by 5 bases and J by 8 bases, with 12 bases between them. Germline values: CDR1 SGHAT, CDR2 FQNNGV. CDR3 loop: CASSLGRDGYTF. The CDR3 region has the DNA TGTGCCAGCAGCCTAGGGAGGGACGGCTACACCTTC.